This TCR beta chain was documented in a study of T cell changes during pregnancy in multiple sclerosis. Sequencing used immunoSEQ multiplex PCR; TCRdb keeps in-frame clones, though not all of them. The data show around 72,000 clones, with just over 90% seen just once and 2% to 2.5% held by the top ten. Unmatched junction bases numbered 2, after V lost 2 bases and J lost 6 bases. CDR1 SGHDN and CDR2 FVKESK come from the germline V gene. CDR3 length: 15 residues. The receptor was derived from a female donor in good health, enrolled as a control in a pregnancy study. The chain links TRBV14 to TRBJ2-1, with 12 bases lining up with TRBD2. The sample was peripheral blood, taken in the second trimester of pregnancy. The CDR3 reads CASSQWTSGANEQFF. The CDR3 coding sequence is TGTGCCAGCAGCCAATGGACTAGCGGGGCCAATGAGCAGTTCTTC.